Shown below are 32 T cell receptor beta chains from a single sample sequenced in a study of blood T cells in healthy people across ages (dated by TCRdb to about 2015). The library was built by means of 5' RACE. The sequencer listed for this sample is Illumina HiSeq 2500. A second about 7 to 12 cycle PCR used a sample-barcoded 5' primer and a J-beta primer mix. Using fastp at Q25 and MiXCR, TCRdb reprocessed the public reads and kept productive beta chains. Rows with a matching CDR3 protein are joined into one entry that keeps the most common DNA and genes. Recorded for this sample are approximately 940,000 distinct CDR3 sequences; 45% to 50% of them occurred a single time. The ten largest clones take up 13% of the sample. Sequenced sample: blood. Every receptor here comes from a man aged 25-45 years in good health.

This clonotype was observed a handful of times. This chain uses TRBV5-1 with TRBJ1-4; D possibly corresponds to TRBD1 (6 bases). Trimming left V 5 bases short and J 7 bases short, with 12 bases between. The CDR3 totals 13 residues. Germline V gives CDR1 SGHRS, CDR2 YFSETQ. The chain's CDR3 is CASRETGGEKLFF. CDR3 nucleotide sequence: TGCGCCAGCAGGGAGACAGGAGGTGAAAAACTGTTTTTT.

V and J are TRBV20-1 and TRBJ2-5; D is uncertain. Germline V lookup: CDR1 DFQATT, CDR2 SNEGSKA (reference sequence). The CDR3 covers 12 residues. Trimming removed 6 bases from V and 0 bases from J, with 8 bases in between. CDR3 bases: TGCAGTGCAGCCGCGTACCAAGAGACCCAGTACTTC. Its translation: CSAAAYQETQYF.

CDR3 sequence: CASSLKFGNQPQHF. The CDR3 nucleotides are TGTGCCAGCAGTTTAAAGTTTGGCAATCAGCCCCAGCATTTT. The V and J genes are TRBV27 and TRBJ1-5; D is ambiguous. The CDR3 contains 14 residues. Trimming shortened V by 2 bases and J by 2 bases, and 7 bases separated the two germline ends. CDR1 MNHEY and CDR2 SMNVEV come from the germline V gene (reference sequence).

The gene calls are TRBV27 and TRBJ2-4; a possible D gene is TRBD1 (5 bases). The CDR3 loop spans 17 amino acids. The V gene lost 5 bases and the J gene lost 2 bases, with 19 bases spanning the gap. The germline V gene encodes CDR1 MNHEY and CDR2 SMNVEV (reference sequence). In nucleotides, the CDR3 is TGTGCCAGCAGTCCCGACAGTTATGGTGTGACCAAAAACATTCAGTACTTC. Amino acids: CASSPDSYGVTKNIQYF.

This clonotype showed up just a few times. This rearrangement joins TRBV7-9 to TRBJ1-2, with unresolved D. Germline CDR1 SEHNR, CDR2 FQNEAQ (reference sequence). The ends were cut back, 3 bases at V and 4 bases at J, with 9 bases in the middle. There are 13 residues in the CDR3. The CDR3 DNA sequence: TGTGCCAGCAGCTTTCGGTTGGGCTATGGCTACACCTTC. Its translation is CASSFRLGYGYTF.

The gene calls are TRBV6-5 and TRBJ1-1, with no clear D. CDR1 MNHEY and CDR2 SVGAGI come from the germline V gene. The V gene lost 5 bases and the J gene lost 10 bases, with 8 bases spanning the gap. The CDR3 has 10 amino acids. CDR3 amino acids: CASSPNGAFF. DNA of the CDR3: TGTGCCAGCAGTCCTAACGGAGCTTTCTTT.

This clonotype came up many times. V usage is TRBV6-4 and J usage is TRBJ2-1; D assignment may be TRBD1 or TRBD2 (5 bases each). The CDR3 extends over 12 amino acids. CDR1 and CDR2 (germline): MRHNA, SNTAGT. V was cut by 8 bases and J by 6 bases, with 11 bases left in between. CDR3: CASGDGINEQFF. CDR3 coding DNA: TGTGCCAGCGGGGACGGGATCAATGAGCAGTTCTTC.

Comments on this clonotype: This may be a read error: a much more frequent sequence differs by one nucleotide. The CDR3 nucleotides read TGTGCCAGCAGTGTGTCGAGAAGCTCCTACGAGCAGTACTTC. Protein product: CASSVSRSSYEQYF. The rearrangement links TRBV12-3 or TRBV12-4 to TRBJ2-7; D remains ambiguous. The germline V and J ends were trimmed by 5 bases and 0 bases, with 11 bases remaining between them. The CDR3 has 14 amino acids.

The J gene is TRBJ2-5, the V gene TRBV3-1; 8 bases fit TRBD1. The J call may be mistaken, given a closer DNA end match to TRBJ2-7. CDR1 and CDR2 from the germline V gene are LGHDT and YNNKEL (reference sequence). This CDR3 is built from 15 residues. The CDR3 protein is CASSDKWGRGHEQYF. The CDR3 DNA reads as TGTGCCAGCAGCGATAAGTGGGGCAGGGGGCACGAGCAGTACTTC.

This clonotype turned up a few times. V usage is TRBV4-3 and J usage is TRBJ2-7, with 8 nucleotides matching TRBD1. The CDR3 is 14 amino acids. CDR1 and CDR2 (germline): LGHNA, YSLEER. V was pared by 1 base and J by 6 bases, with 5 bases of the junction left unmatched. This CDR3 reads CASSQASTGGEQYF. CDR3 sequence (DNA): TGCGCCAGCAGCCAAGCCTCCACAGGGGGCGAGCAGTACTTC.

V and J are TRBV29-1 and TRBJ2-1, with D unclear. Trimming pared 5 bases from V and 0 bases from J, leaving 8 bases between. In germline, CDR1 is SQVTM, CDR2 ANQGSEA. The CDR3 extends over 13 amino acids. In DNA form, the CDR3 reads TGCAGCGTTCCGGCGATCTCCTACAATGAGCAGTTCTTC. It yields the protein CSVPAISYNEQFF.

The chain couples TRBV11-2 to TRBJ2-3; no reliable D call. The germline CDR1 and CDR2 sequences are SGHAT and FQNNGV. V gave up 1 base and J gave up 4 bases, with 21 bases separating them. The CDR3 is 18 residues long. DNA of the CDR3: TGTGCCAGCAGCTTAGGAGAAAGAGCAATATTGATCCCAGATACGCAGTATTTT. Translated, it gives CASSLGERAILIPDTQYF.

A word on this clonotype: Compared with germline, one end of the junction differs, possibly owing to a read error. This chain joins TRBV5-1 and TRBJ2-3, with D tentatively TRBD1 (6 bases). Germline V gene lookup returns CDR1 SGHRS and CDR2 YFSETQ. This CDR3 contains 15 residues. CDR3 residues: CASSAKQGRTVTQYF. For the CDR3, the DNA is TGCGCCAGCAGCGCCAAACAGGGACGCACAGTTACGCAGTATTTT.

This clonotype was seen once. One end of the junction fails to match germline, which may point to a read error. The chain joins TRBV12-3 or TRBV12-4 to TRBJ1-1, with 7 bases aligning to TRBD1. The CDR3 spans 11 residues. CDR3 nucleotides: TGTACCAGCACTCAGACAGGGGAAGCTTTCTTT. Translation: CTSTQTGEAFF.

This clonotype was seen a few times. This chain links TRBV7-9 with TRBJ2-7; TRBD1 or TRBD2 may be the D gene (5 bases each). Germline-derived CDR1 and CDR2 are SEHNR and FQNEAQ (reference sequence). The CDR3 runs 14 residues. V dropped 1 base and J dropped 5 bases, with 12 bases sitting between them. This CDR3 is CASSLGGISHEQYF. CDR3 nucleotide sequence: TGTGCCAGCAGCTTAGGGGGGATTAGCCACGAGCAGTACTTC.

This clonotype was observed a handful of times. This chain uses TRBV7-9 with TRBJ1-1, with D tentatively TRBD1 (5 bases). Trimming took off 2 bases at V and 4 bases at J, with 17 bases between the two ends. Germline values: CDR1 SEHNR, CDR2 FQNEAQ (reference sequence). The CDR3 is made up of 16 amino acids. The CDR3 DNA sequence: TGTGCCAGCAGCTTAAACCAGGGATTTCTGGGCACTGAAGCTTTCTTT. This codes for CASSLNQGFLGTEAFF.

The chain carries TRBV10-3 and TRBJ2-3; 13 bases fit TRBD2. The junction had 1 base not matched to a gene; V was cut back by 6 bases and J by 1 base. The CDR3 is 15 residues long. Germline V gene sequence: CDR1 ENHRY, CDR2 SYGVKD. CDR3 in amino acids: CAIRGTSGGTDTQYF. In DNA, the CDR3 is TGTGCCATCAGGGGGACTAGCGGGGGCACAGATACGCAGTATTTT.

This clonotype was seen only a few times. The CDR3 is CASSLSTRGQGYTF. Here the CDR3 DNA reads TGTGCCAGCAGCTTATCGACCCGGGGGCAAGGCTACACCTTC. The gene calls are TRBV7-9 and TRBJ1-2, with D possibly TRBD1 on 6 matching bases. Germline assignment: CDR1 SEHNR and CDR2 FQNEAQ (reference sequence). Trimming left V 2 bases short and J 8 bases short, with 15 bases between. The CDR3 totals 14 residues.

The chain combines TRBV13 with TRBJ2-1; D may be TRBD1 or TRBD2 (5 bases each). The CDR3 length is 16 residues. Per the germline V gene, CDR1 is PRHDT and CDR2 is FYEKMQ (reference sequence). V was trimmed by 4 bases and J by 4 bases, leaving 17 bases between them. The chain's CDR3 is CASSYRQTTNYNEQFF. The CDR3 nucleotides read TGTGCCAGCAGCTACCGACAGACTACAAATTACAATGAGCAGTTCTTC.

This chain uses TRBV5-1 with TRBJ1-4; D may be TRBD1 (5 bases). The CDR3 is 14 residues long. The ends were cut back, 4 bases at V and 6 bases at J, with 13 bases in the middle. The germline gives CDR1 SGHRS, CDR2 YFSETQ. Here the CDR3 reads CASSTGRSDEKLFF. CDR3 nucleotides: TGCGCCAGCAGCACGGGACGGTCCGATGAAAAACTGTTTTTT. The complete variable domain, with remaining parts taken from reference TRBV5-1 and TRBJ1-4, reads KAGVTQTPRYLIKTRGQQVTLSCSPISGHRSVSWYQQTPGQGLQFLFEYFSETQRNKGNFPGRFSGRQFSNSRSEMNVSTLELGDSALYLCASSTGRSDEKLFFGSGTQLSVL.

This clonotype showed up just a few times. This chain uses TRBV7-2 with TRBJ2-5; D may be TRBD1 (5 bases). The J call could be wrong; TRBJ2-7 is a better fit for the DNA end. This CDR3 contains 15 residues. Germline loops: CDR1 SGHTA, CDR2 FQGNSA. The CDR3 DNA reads TGTGCCAGCAGCTTAGGGTGGTCACAGGCATACGAGCAGTACTTC. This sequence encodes CASSLGWSQAYEQYF.

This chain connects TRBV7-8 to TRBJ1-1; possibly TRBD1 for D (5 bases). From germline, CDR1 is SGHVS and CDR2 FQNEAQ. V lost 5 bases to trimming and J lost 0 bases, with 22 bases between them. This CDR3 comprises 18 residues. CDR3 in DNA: TGTGCCAGCAGCATACTGATCGGGGGAAAAACCTTGAACACTGAAGCTTTCTTT. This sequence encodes CASSILIGGKTLNTEAFF.

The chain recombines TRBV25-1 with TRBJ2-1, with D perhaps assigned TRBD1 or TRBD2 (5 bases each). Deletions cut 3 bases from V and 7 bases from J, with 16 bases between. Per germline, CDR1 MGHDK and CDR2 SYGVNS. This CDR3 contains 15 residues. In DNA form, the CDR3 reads TGTGCCAGCAGTGATCCCCCCCTGGGGGAGAATGAGCAGTTCTTC. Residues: CASSDPPLGENEQFF.

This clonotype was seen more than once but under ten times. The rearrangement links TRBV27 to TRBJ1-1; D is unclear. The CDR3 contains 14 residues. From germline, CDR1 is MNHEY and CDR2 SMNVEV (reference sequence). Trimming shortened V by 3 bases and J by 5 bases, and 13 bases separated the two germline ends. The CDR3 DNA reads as TGTGCCAGCAGTTTTGCCGGAATTGGGACTGAAGCTTTCTTT. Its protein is CASSFAGIGTEAFF.

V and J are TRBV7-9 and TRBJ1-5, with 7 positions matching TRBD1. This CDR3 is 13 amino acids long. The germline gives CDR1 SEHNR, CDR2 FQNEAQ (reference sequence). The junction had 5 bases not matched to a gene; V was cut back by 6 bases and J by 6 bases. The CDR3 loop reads CASSANRGQPQHF. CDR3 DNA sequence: TGTGCCAGCAGTGCGAACAGGGGTCAGCCCCAGCATTTT.

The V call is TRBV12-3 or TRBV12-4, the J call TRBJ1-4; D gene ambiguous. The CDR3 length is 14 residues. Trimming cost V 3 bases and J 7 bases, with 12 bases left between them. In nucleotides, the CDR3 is TGTGCCAGCAGTTTCACAGTCCGACCTGAAAAACTGTTTTTT. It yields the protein CASSFTVRPEKLFF.

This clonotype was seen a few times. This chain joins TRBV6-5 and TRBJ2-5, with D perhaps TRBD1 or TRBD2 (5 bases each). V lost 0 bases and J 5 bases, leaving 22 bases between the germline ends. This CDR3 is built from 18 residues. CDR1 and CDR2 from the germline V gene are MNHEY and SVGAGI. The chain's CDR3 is CASSYSRITKGWGETQYF. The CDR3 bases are TGTGCCAGCAGTTACTCGAGGATCACCAAGGGCTGGGGGGAGACCCAGTACTTC.

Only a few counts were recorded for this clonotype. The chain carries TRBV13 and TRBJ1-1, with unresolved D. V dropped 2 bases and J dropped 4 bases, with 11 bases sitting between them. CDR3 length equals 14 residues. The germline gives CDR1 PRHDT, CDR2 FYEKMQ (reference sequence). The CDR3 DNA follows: TGTGCCAGCAGCTTATCCGGAAGTGGCACTGAAGCTTTCTTT. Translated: CASSLSGSGTEAFF.

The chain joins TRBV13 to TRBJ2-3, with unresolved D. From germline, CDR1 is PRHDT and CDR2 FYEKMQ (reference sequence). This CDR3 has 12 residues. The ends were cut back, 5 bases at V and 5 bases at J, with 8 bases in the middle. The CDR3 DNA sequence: TGTGCCAGCAGCACTCGTGAAGATACGCAGTATTTT. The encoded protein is CASSTREDTQYF. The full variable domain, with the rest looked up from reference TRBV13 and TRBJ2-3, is AAGVIQSPRHLIKEKRETATLKCYPIPRHDTVYWYQQGPGQDPQFLISFYEKMQSDKGSIPDRFSAQQFSDYHSELNMSSLELGDSALYFCASSTREDTQYFGPGTRLTVL.

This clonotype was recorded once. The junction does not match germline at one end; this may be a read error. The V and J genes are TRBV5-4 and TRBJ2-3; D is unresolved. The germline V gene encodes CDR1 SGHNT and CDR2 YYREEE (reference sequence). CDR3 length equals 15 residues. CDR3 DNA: TGTGCTAGCAGCTTGCGCTCCCGGGGCACAGATACGCAGTATTTT. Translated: CASSLRSRGTDTQYF.

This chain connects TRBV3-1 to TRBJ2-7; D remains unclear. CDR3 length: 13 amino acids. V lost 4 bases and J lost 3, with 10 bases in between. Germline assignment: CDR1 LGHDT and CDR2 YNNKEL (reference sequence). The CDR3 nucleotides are TGTGCCAGCAGCCCCAACTCGGGCTACGAGCAGTACTTC. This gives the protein CASSPNSGYEQYF.

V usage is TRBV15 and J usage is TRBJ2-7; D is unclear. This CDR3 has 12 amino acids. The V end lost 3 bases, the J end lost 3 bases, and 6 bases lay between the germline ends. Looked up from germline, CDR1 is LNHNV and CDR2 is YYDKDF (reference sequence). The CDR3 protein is CATSRGFYEQYF. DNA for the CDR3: TGTGCCACCAGCAGGGGATTCTACGAGCAGTACTTC.